The 7 T cell receptor beta chains given below trace back to one sample, sequenced in a study of Graves' ophthalmopathy and Graves' hyperthyroidism. Amplification of the TCR beta CDR3 regions used RNA transcripts (as template). RT-PCR with HTBI primers came first, then second-round multiplex PCR. TCRdb re-analysed the multiplex PCR reads in MiXCR, keeping a single row per CDR3 protein. The sample comprises about 370,000 distinct CDR3 sequences, around 19% of which are singletons, and about 1.6% rests with the top ten. Specimen: peripheral blood. The receptors stem from a woman in her late teens or twenties with Graves' ophthalmopathy.

This clonotype was seen at least ten times. The rearrangement links TRBV20-1 to TRBJ2-7, with 10 nucleotides matching TRBD2. Germline loops: CDR1 DFQATT, CDR2 SNEGSKA (reference sequence). CDR3 size: 15 residues. Trimming took 3 bases from V and 0 from J; bases not matched to a gene: 5. CDR3 protein: CSAREGTSASYEQYF. The DNA of the CDR3 is TGCAGTGCTAGGGAAGGGACTAGCGCCTCCTACGAGCAGTACTTC.

This clonotype occurred many times. This sequence joins TRBV29-1 and TRBJ2-7; unclear D gene. Germline loops: CDR1 SQVTM, CDR2 ANQGSEA. The CDR3 loop spans 11 amino acids. V lost 7 bases, J lost 0 bases, and 7 bases lay in between. CDR3 protein: CSAGFSYEQYF. DNA for the CDR3: TGCAGCGCCGGGTTCTCCTACGAGCAGTACTTC.

The chain is built from TRBV7-2 and TRBJ1-1, with D tentatively TRBD1 (5 bases). The V gene lost 5 bases and the J gene lost 3 bases, with 13 bases spanning the gap. Germline values: CDR1 SGHTA, CDR2 FQGNSA. This CDR3 spans 14 amino acids. The CDR3 sequence: CASSQSRVYTEAFF. DNA of the CDR3: TGTGCCAGCAGCCAGTCCAGGGTGTACACTGAAGCTTTCTTT.

In its sample, this clonotype was seen many times. The gene calls are TRBV5-5 and TRBJ1-1, with 7 bases identical to TRBD1. CDR1 and CDR2 from the germline V gene are SGHKS and YYEKEE (reference sequence). The junction had 15 bases not matched to a gene; V was cut back by 4 bases and J by 9 bases. The CDR3 covers 15 residues. The CDR3 sequence: CASSRGDRADGKAFF. The DNA of the CDR3 is TGTGCCAGCAGCCGCGGAGACAGGGCGGACGGCAAAGCTTTCTTT.

In this sample, this clonotype turned up many times. This rearrangement joins TRBV12-3 or TRBV12-4 to TRBJ1-3; D is ambiguous. The ends were cut back, 10 bases at V and 2 bases at J, with 18 bases in the middle. The CDR3 totals 15 residues. The CDR3 DNA is TGTGCCACCAAAGACGGGTTGGGTGCTGGAAACACCATATATTTT. It is translated as CATKDGLGAGNTIYF.

This clonotype was counted at least ten times. V usage is TRBV2 and J usage is TRBJ1-1; 9 positions match TRBD1. The V gene end was trimmed by 6 bases and the J gene end by 0 bases; junction bases not matched to a gene: 8. Germline V lookup: CDR1 SNHLY, CDR2 FYNNEI. The CDR3 extends over 16 amino acids. For the CDR3, the DNA is TGTGCCAGCAGAGCGGACAGGGGACTCATGAACACTGAAGCTTTCTTT. Translated: CASRADRGLMNTEAFF.

This clonotype has a handful of counts. Possible read error: a much larger clone is one base away. The V gene is TRBV4-1, the J gene TRBJ2-4; D ambiguous. CDR3 length: 15 amino acids. CDR1 and CDR2 (germline): MGHRA, YSYEKL. CDR3 DNA: TGCGCCAGCAGCCAAGTGGTGTTAGCCAAAAACATTCAGTGCTTC. Its protein is CASSQVVLAKNIQCF.